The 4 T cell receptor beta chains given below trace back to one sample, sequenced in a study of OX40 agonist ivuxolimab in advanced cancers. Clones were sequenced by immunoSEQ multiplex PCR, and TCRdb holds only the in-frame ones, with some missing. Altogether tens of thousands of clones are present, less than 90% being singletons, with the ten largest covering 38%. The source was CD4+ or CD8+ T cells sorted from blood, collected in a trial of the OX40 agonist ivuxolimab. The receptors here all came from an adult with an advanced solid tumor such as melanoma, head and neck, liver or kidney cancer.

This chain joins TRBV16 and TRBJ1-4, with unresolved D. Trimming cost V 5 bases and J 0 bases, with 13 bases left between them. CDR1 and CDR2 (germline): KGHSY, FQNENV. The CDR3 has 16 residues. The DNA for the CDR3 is TGTGCCAGCAGCACAGCAGAGAGGACAACTAATGAAAAACTGTTTTTT. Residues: CASSTAERTTNEKLFF.

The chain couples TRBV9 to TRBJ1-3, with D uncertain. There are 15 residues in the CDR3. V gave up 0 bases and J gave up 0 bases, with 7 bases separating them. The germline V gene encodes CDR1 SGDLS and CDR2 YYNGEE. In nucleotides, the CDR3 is TGTGCCAGCAGCGTAGGAGGTAGCTCTGGAAACACCATATATTTT. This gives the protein CASSVGGSSGNTIYF. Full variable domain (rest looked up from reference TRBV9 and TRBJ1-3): DSGVTQTPKHLITATGQRVTLRCSPRSGDLSVYWYQQSLDQGLQFLIQYYNGEERAKGNILERFSAQQFPDLHSELNLSSLELGDSALYFCASSVGGSSGNTIYFGEGSWLTVV.

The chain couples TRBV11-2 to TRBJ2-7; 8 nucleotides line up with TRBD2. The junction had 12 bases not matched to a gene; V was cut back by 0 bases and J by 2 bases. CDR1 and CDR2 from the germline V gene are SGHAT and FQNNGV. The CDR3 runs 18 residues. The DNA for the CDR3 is TGTGCCAGCAGCTTAGATCGGGGGGGCGGGAGTCAAACCTACGAGCAGTACTTC. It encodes CASSLDRGGGSQTYEQYF.

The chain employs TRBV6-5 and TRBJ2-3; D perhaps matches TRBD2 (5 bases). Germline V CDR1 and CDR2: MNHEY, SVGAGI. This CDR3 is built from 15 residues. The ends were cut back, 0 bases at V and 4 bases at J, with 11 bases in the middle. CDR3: CASSYSESRADTQYF. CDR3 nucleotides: TGTGCCAGCAGTTACTCCGAATCGAGGGCAGATACGCAGTATTTT.